One sample yielded the 9 T cell receptor beta chains listed below, sequenced in a study of somatic mutations in cytotoxic T cells in rheumatoid arthritis. Assay: immunoSEQ multiplex PCR; the TCRdb copy retains only in-frame clones and omits some. The sample lists about 10,000 clones, over 80% occurring once. Sequenced: CD8+ T cells sorted from blood. These receptor sequences come from an adult with rheumatoid arthritis.

DNA for the CDR3: TGTGCCAGCAGTTATGACATGTACGAGCAGTACTTC. Translated: CASSYDMYEQYF. The chain uses TRBV7-9 and TRBJ2-7; no definite D call. Germline CDR1 SEHNR, CDR2 FQNEAQ (reference sequence). The V end was cut by 6 bases, the J end by 4 bases, with 10 bases between. The CDR3 length is 12 residues.

The rearrangement links TRBV7-8 to TRBJ2-7, with D possibly being TRBD2 (5 bases). The CDR3 has 14 residues. Germline CDR1 and CDR2: SGHVS and FQNEAQ. V lost 3 bases and J lost 0, with 9 bases in between. The CDR3 sequence is CASSLLRDSYEQYF. CDR3 nucleotides: TGTGCCAGCAGCTTGTTACGGGACTCCTACGAGCAGTACTTC.

The chain couples TRBV5-1 to TRBJ2-5, with D tentatively TRBD1 (6 bases). Gene TRBJ2-7 matches the end of the DNA better, so the J call may be wrong. This CDR3 is 13 amino acids long. CDR1 is SGHRS and CDR2 is YFSETQ in the germline V gene. The CDR3 DNA reads as TGCGCCAGCAGCCCAGGGGTTTCCTACGAGCAGTACTTC. Amino acids: CASSPGVSYEQYF.

The chain recombines TRBV27 with TRBJ2-2, with a weak D call TRBD2 (6 bases). The V gene lost 3 bases and the J gene lost 0 bases, with 8 bases spanning the gap. Per germline, CDR1 MNHEY and CDR2 SMNVEV (reference sequence). The CDR3 contains 15 residues. The CDR3 sequence: CASSFSGSNTGELFF. The CDR3 DNA is TGTGCCAGCAGTTTTAGCGGATCGAACACCGGGGAGCTGTTTTTT.

V usage is TRBV2 and J usage is TRBJ1-2; 10 positions agree with TRBD1. The germline gives CDR1 SNHLY, CDR2 FYNNEI. The CDR3 length is 17 residues. The trim removed 8 bases at V and 2 bases at J, leaving 14 bases unmatched. CDR3 coding DNA: TGTGCCAGCGGAAAAGGGACAGGGGTTAGCATAAACTATGGCTACACCTTC. The encoded protein is CASGKGTGVSINYGYTF.

V gene TRBV4-1 combines with J gene TRBJ1-1, with D perhaps matching TRBD1 (6 bases). This CDR3 region has 16 residues. Germline lookup yields CDR1 MGHRA and CDR2 YSYEKL. V lost 0 bases and J 8 bases, leaving 19 bases between the germline ends. The CDR3 DNA reads TGCGCCAGCAGCCAAGAGATCCTAGGGGGGAGAGGAGAAGCTTTCTTT. It yields the protein CASSQEILGGRGEAFF.

The rearrangement links TRBV10-3 to TRBJ1-2; 8 bases map to TRBD1. With V trimmed by 4 bases and J by 2 bases, 12 bases remained unmatched. The CDR3 length is 17 residues. CDR1 and CDR2 from the germline V gene are ENHRY and SYGVKD. The chain's CDR3 is CAISVVRQGTTNYGYTF. The CDR3 nucleotides read TGTGCCATCAGTGTTGTGCGACAGGGGACCACCAACTATGGCTACACCTTC.

The J gene is TRBJ2-7, the V gene TRBV11-3; the match to TRBD2 covers 7 bases. J gave up 0 bases and V 8 bases, and 4 bases lay outside the gene matches. Per the germline V gene, CDR1 is SGHNT and CDR2 is YENEEA. The CDR3 totals 13 residues. The DNA for the CDR3 is TGTGCCAGCGCGGGGGACGACTCCTACGAGCAGTACTTC. It encodes CASAGDDSYEQYF.

This clone was recorded a few times. The genes are TRBV7-9 and TRBJ2-5; 8 positions agree with TRBD1. CDR3 length equals 13 residues. From germline, CDR1 is SEHNR and CDR2 FQNEAQ (reference sequence). The J segment lost 11 bases and the V segment lost 6 bases, leaving 11 bases of the junction unmatched. The CDR3 reads CASRGGQGIGQYF. The DNA of the CDR3 is TGTGCCAGCAGGGGCGGACAGGGTATCGGTCAGTACTTC.